A single sample gave rise to the 32 T cell receptor beta chains below, sequenced in a study of regulatory T cells in long-lasting Graves disease (dated by TCRdb to about 2021). Libraries came from multiplex PCR. Sequencing relied on an Illumina HiSeq 4000. To build TCR beta libraries, CDR3 regions were amplified by Arm-PCR using iRepertoire HTBI primers. Using fastp trimming at Q25 and MiXCR clonotype assembly, TCRdb reanalyzed the public sequencing data and kept in-frame beta chains. Every entry covers one CDR3 protein and lists the most common genes and DNA from its rows. The sample table contains a few hundred thousand distinct CDR3 sequences; only one count was recorded for 23% of them. The ten biggest clones cover about a quarter of the sample. The sample's time point label, in plain terms: persistent/refractory GD, antithyroid drugs over 5 years with positive TRAb. RNA was extracted from PBMCs in TRIzol for both TCR sequencing and RNA sequencing.

The sequences come from peripheral blood mononuclear cells (PBMCs), collected when the disease was refractory, from a patient treated with antithyroid drugs. Source of these receptors: a female donor with Graves disease.

In its sample, this clonotype was seen many times. The rearrangement joins TRBV6-1 to TRBJ2-7; 12 bases align to TRBD1. Per germline, CDR1 MNHNS and CDR2 SASEGT. CDR3 length: 14 amino acids. V dropped 6 bases and J dropped 7; count of bases not matched to a gene: 7. The CDR3 coding sequence is TGTGCCAGCAGACCGGGACAGGGGGCGAGTGAGCAGTACTTC. It translates to CASRPGQGASEQYF.

Details on this clonotype: A much larger clone differs by one base, so this may be a read error. The genes are TRBV2 and TRBJ2-7, with 10 positions matching TRBD1. CDR3 length: 15 residues. The germline V gene encodes CDR1 SNHLY and CDR2 FYNNEI. Germline trimming cut 1 base from V and 2 bases from J; bases unmatched to any gene: 2. The CDR3 sequence: CASSEGGTGAYEQYF. The DNA of the CDR3 is TGTGCCAGCAGTGAAGGGGGGACAGGGGCCTACGAGCAGTACTTC.

This clonotype was recorded a few times. This chain connects TRBV5-4 to TRBJ2-2, with TRBD2 identical over 10 bases. The CDR3 contains 17 residues. Germline assignment: CDR1 SGHNT and CDR2 YYREEE (reference sequence). V dropped 1 base and J dropped 3; count of bases not matched to a gene: 6. This chain's CDR3 is CASSLPVLAGDTGELFF. The CDR3 coding sequence is TGTGCCAGCAGCTTGCCTGTTCTAGCGGGAGACACCGGGGAGCTGTTTTTT.

This clonotype appeared a few times. The chain is built from TRBV6-4 and TRBJ2-1; D unclear. CDR1 and CDR2 from the germline V gene are MRHNA and SNTAGT. The CDR3 runs 14 residues. With 8 bases removed from V and 0 bases from J, the gap between germline ends came to 11 bases. The CDR3 is CASSSEASYNEQFF. CDR3 coding DNA: TGTGCCAGCTCATCCGAGGCCTCCTACAATGAGCAGTTCTTC.

The chain couples TRBV13 to TRBJ2-1, with 12 bases lining up with TRBD2. Germline loops: CDR1 PRHDT, CDR2 FYEKMQ (reference sequence). Trimming took 1 base from V and 6 from J; bases not matched to a gene: 13. The CDR3 length is 19 residues. The DNA of the CDR3 is TGTGCCAGCAGCTTAGATGGGGGACTAGCGGGCCACGTCAGCAATGAGCAGTTCTTC. It specifies CASSLDGGLAGHVSNEQFF. Based on the CDR3 plus reference TRBV13 and TRBJ2-1, the full variable domain is AAGVIQSPRHLIKEKRETATLKCYPIPRHDTVYWYQQGPGQDPQFLISFYEKMQSDKGSIPDRFSAQQFSDYHSELNMSSLELGDSALYFCASSLDGGLAGHVSNEQFFGPGTRLTVL.

This clonotype has a count of ten or more. The genes are TRBV28 and TRBJ2-7; 9 bases line up with TRBD2. This CDR3 contains 15 residues. Germline loops: CDR1 MDHEN, CDR2 SYDVKM. The J segment lost 4 bases and the V segment lost 7 bases, leaving 11 bases of the junction unmatched. The DNA for the CDR3 is TGTGCCAGCAATCCGGGATGGGCGGGAGGGTACGAGCAGTACTTC. Its translation: CASNPGWAGGYEQYF.

This clonotype was seen a few times. The gene calls are TRBV12-3 or TRBV12-4 and TRBJ2-5; the match to TRBD1 covers 10 bases. V lost 4 bases and J lost 2; bases outside the gene matches: 4. This CDR3 spans 15 amino acids. The CDR3 is CASSSRDRGQETQYF. In DNA, the CDR3 is TGTGCCAGCAGTTCCCGGGACAGGGGTCAAGAGACCCAGTACTTC.

This clonotype showed up just a few times. The chain recombines TRBV12-3 or TRBV12-4 with TRBJ2-2, with D uncertain. This CDR3 spans 12 amino acids. Trimming took off 2 bases at V and 8 bases at J, with 6 bases between the two ends. CDR3: CASSLNLGELFF. CDR3 bases: TGTGCCAGCAGTTTAAACCTAGGGGAGCTGTTTTTT.

This chain joins TRBV6-1 and TRBJ2-2, with D unresolved. The CDR3 is 16 amino acids. Trimming left V 11 bases short and J 4 bases short, with 23 bases between. Germline V gene sequence: CDR1 MNHNS, CDR2 SASEGT. The CDR3 DNA reads as TGTGCCGCTCAAAAGGGCCACTCTACAGCCACCGGGGAGCTGTTTTTT. Translation gives CAAQKGHSTATGELFF.

The rearrangement links TRBV20-1 to TRBJ1-2; possibly TRBD1 for D (5 bases). The ends were cut back, 4 bases at V and 4 bases at J, with 13 bases in the middle. Germline V CDR1 and CDR2: DFQATT, SNEGSKA (reference sequence). The CDR3 is 13 residues long. CDR3 loop: CSAKNPQGYGYTF. The CDR3 region has the DNA TGCAGTGCTAAAAACCCTCAGGGCTATGGCTACACCTTC.

This clonotype was seen just once. This chain connects TRBV11-1 to TRBJ2-5, with 8 positions matching TRBD1. Germline V CDR1 and CDR2: SGHAT, FQDESV (reference sequence). V gave up 3 bases and J gave up 4 bases; unmatched junction bases: 4. CDR3 size: 14 residues. The CDR3 spells CASSFPGGLETQYF. The DNA of the CDR3 is TGTGCCAGCAGCTTTCCAGGGGGCTTAGAGACCCAGTACTTC. The full variable domain, completed using reference TRBV11-1 and TRBJ2-5, is EAEVAQSPRYKITEKSQAVAFWCDPISGHATLYWYRQILGQGPELLVQFQDESVVDDSQLPKDRFSAERLKGVDSTLKIQPAELGDSAMYLCASSFPGGLETQYFGPGTRLLVL.

This clonotype occurred many times. The chain couples TRBV11-2 to TRBJ2-7; 7 positions match TRBD1. The CDR3 extends over 14 amino acids. Germline V CDR1 and CDR2: SGHAT, FQNNGV. V trimming: 0 bases; J trimming: 5 bases; junction bases outside the gene matches: 4. CDR3 amino acids: CASSLEVGGNEQYF. The DNA for the CDR3 is TGTGCCAGCAGCTTAGAAGTAGGGGGCAACGAGCAGTACTTC.

The chain links TRBV14 to TRBJ2-1, with TRBD2 identical over 9 bases. V shed 2 bases, J shed 6 bases, and the junction held 5 bases outside the gene matches. The CDR3 spans 15 residues. The germline CDR1 and CDR2 sequences are SGHDN and FVKESK. The CDR3 nucleotides read TGTGCCAGCAGCCAACATGCGGGACTAGCCAATGAGCAGTTCTTC. This gives the protein CASSQHAGLANEQFF.

This chain links TRBV5-1 with TRBJ2-7, with a possible D match to TRBD1 (6 bases). Germline V gives CDR1 SGHRS, CDR2 YFSETQ. The CDR3 sequence is 14 residues long. The V gene lost 7 bases and the J gene lost 0 bases, with 14 bases spanning the gap. For the CDR3, the DNA is TGCGCCAGCCGAGGGGGTGACAGCTCCTACGAGCAGTACTTC. Encoded protein: CASRGGDSSYEQYF.

This clonotype was seen ten or more times. The V gene is TRBV6-1, the J gene TRBJ2-5; D tentatively reads TRBD1 or TRBD2 (5 bases each). CDR3 length equals 14 residues. CDR1 is MNHNS and CDR2 is SASEGT in the germline V gene. V was trimmed by 8 bases and J by 1 base, leaving 14 bases between them. Here the CDR3 DNA reads TGTGCCAGCTCTTTCGGGGCATCCCAAGAGACCCAGTACTTC. As protein: CASSFGASQETQYF.

This clonotype has a single count. This sequence may be a read error, since a much larger clone differs from it by one base. V usage is TRBV20-1 and J usage is TRBJ2-5, with 11 bases aligning to TRBD2. The tail of the sequence fits TRBJ2-7 better, so the J call may be wrong. This CDR3 comprises 14 residues. The germline V gene has CDR1 DFQATT and CDR2 SNEGSKA (reference sequence). For the CDR3, the DNA is TGCAGTGCCGCCCTACTAGCGGGAGCCTACGAGCAGTACTTC. Translating gives CSAALLAGAYEQYF.

This clonotype was observed a handful of times. The J gene is TRBJ1-1, the V gene TRBV5-1; TRBD1 matches at 11 bases. Losses at the gene ends were 4 bases for V and 0 bases for J; bases not matched to a gene: 5. Germline V gene lookup returns CDR1 SGHRS and CDR2 YFSETQ. The CDR3 is 16 amino acids. The CDR3 loop reads CASSLGQGAMNTEAFF. The CDR3, as DNA: TGCGCCAGCAGCCTAGGACAGGGGGCAATGAACACTGAAGCTTTCTTT.

This clonotype was observed a handful of times. The chain is built from TRBV29-1 and TRBJ2-6; no firm D call. Trimming pared 5 bases from V and 1 base from J, leaving 3 bases between. The CDR3 extends over 12 amino acids. Germline loops: CDR1 SQVTM, CDR2 ANQGSEA. CDR3 residues: CSVRSGANVLTF. The CDR3, as DNA: TGCAGCGTTAGGTCTGGGGCCAACGTCCTGACTTTC.

This clonotype was picked up many times. This chain connects TRBV6-9 to TRBJ1-1, with D maybe TRBD1 (5 bases). The CDR3 extends over 16 amino acids. Per germline, CDR1 MNHGY and CDR2 SVAAGI. V was shortened by 3 bases and J by 0 bases, with 14 bases between the two germline ends. CDR3 protein: CASSYSPGGLNTEAFF. The CDR3 bases are TGTGCCAGCAGTTACTCACCGGGGGGGTTGAACACTGAAGCTTTCTTT.

The V and J genes are TRBV7-6 and TRBJ1-1; D might be TRBD1 (5 bases). The V end lost 5 bases, the J end lost 11 bases, and 18 bases lay between the germline ends. Germline CDR1 and CDR2: SGHVS and FNYEAQ. The CDR3 covers 13 residues. CDR3 residues: CASSTKVGTAAFF. The CDR3 nucleotides are TGTGCCAGCAGCACAAAGGTCGGGACGGCGGCTTTCTTT.

The J gene is TRBJ2-2, the V gene TRBV3-1; D gene unclear. The CDR3 consists of 14 residues. Germline lookup yields CDR1 LGHDT and CDR2 YNNKEL (reference sequence). The V and J ends lost 1 base and 5 bases respectively, with 8 bases between them. The DNA of the CDR3 is TGTGCCAGCAGCCAAGTTATACAGACCGGGGAGCTGTTTTTT. Translating it yields CASSQVIQTGELFF.

This clonotype showed up many times. The V and J genes are TRBV28 and TRBJ1-1, with D uncertain. The length of the CDR3 is 14 residues. With 1 base removed from V and 1 base from J, the gap between germline ends came to 7 bases. Germline loops: CDR1 MDHEN, CDR2 SYDVKM. The CDR3 loop reads CASSLLRQNTEAFF. The CDR3 nucleotides read TGTGCCAGCAGTTTATTACGCCAGAACACTGAAGCTTTCTTT.

This clonotype was counted ten times or more. The CDR3 is CASSIAGGSHNEQFF. Written as DNA, the CDR3 is TGTGCCAGCAGTATAGCGGGAGGCTCTCACAATGAGCAGTTCTTC. The chain recombines TRBV2 with TRBJ2-1; 10 nucleotides match TRBD2. The length of the CDR3 is 15 residues. Per the germline V gene, CDR1 is SNHLY and CDR2 is FYNNEI. J was trimmed by 5 bases and V by 5 bases; bases with no gene match: 6.

Of note for this clonotype: The final CDR3 position lacks the conserved phenylalanine or tryptophan, pointing to a likely read error. The CDR3 loop reads CASSLISWDQYL. The CDR3 region has the DNA TGTGCCAGCAGCTTAATTAGTTGGGACCAGTACCTC. The chain links TRBV7-2 to TRBJ2-5; D gene uncertain. The germline CDR1 and CDR2 sequences are SGHTA and FQGNSA. The length of the CDR3 is 12 residues. V was pared by 2 bases and J by 10 bases, with 11 bases between.

The chain combines TRBV28 with TRBJ1-3; 8 nucleotides line up with TRBD1. J lost 7 bases, V lost 4 bases, and 6 bases had no gene match. Germline-derived CDR1 and CDR2 are MDHEN and SYDVKM. There are 14 residues in the CDR3. CDR3: CASSYQGASNTIYF. The DNA for the CDR3 is TGTGCCAGCAGTTATCAGGGGGCGTCGAACACCATATATTTT.

This clonotype was seen a handful of times. The V gene is TRBV19, the J gene TRBJ1-2; TRBD1 agrees at 7 bases. Germline loops: CDR1 LNHDA, CDR2 SQIVND (reference sequence). V was clipped by 6 bases and J by 8 bases; unmatched bases: 6. There are 12 residues in the CDR3. The CDR3 loop reads CASSRQGTGYTF. The CDR3 nucleotides are TGTGCCAGTAGCCGACAGGGTACCGGCTACACCTTC.

The gene calls are TRBV19 and TRBJ2-2; TRBD2 aligns across 15 bases. J was trimmed by 5 bases and V by 5 bases; bases with no gene match: 9. Germline CDR1 and CDR2: LNHDA and SQIVND (reference sequence). This CDR3 spans 18 amino acids. This chain's CDR3 is CASSYQGLAGGGTGELFF. Written as DNA, the CDR3 is TGTGCCAGTAGTTATCAGGGACTAGCGGGAGGCGGAACCGGGGAGCTGTTTTTT.

V and J are TRBV6-1 and TRBJ2-7, with D possibly being TRBD1 or TRBD2 (6 bases each). The V gene lost 5 bases and the J gene lost 4 bases, with 15 bases spanning the gap. This CDR3 has 14 residues. The germline V gene has CDR1 MNHNS and CDR2 SASEGT. The CDR3 protein is CASSTPGATYEQYF. The CDR3 bases are TGTGCCAGCAGTACCCCGGGGGCGACTTACGAGCAGTACTTC.

This clonotype was recorded at least ten times. The CDR3 bases are TGTGCCAGCAGTGCAGACAGCTCCTATGGCTACACCTTC. This sequence encodes CASSADSSYGYTF. This rearrangement joins TRBV6-1 to TRBJ1-2; D may be TRBD1 (5 bases). The germline gives CDR1 MNHNS, CDR2 SASEGT. The CDR3 spans 13 residues. V lost 4 bases and J 4 bases, leaving 10 bases between the germline ends.

This clonotype turned up a few times. CDR3 coding DNA: TGCAGCGTTGAAGTGGGCAGTACCTACGAGCAGTACTTC. As protein: CSVEVGSTYEQYF. The rearrangement uses TRBV29-1 and TRBJ2-7; no firm D call. This CDR3 spans 13 amino acids. Germline values: CDR1 SQVTM, CDR2 ANQGSEA. V lost 1 base, J lost 2 bases, and 9 bases lay in between.

This clonotype was picked up a small number of times. The chain combines TRBV20-1 with TRBJ2-7; a weak D match, TRBD1 (6 bases). Deletions cut 2 bases from V and 0 bases from J, with 8 bases between. The CDR3 sequence is 13 residues long. CDR1 and CDR2 (germline): DFQATT, SNEGSKA (reference sequence). The CDR3 DNA follows: TGCAGTGCTAGACGGACAGCCTCCTACGAGCAGTACTTC. Translating gives CSARRTASYEQYF.

The chain is built from TRBV6-1 and TRBJ1-1; D is unclear. V shed 1 base and J shed 0 bases, with 9 bases lying between them. CDR1 and CDR2 (germline): MNHNS, SASEGT. The CDR3 consists of 15 residues. The CDR3 bases are TGTGCCAGCAGTGAAGAGGACGGACTGAACACTGAAGCTTTCTTT. Translation gives CASSEEDGLNTEAFF.